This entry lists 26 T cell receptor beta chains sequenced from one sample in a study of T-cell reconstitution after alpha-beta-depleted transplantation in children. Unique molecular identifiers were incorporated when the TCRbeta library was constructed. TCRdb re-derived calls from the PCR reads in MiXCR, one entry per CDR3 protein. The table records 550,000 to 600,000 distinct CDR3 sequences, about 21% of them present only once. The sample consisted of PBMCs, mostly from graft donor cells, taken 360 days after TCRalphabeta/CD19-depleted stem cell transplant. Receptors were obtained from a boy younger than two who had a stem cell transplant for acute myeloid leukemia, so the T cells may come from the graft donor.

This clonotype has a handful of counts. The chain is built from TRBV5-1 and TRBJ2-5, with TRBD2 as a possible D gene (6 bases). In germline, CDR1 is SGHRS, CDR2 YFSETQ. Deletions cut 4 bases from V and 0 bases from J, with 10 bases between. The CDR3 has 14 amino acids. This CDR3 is CASSRDLYQETQYF. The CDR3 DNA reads TGCGCCAGCAGCAGGGACTTGTACCAAGAGACCCAGTACTTC.

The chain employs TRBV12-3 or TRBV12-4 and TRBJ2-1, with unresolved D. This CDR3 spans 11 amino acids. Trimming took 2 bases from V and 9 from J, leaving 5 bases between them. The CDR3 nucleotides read TGTGCCAGCAGTTTATTGTTTGAGCAGTTCTTC. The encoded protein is CASSLLFEQFF.

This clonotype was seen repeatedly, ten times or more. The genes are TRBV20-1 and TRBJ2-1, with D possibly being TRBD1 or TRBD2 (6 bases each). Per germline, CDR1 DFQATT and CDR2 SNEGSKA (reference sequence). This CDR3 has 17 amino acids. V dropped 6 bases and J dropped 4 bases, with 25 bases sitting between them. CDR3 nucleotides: TGCAGTGCCGATTCACTTGGGGGGCAGAATTCTTACAATGAGCAGTTCTTC. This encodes CSADSLGGQNSYNEQFF.

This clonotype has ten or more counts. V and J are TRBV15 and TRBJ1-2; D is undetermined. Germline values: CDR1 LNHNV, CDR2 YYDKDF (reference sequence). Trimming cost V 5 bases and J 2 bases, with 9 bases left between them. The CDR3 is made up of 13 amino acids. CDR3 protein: CATSPPHNYGYTF. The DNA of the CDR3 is TGTGCCACCAGCCCTCCACACAACTATGGCTACACCTTC.

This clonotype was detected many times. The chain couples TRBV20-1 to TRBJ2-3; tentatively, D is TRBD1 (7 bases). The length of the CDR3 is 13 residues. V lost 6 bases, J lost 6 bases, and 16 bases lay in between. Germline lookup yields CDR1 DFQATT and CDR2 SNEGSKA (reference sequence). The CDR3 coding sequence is TGCAGTGCCTCCCAGGGGGGACGGGATACGCAGTATTTT. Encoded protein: CSASQGGRDTQYF.

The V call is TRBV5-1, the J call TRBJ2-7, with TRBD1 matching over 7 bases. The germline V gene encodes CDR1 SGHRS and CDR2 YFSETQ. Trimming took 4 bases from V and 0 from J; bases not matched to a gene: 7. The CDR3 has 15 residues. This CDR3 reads CASSLQGPSSYEQYF. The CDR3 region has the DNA TGCGCCAGCAGCCTACAGGGGCCGAGCTCCTACGAGCAGTACTTC.

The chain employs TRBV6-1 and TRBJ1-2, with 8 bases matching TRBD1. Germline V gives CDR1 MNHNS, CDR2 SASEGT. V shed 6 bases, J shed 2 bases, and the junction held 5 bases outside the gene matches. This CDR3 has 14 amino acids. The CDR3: CASRGQDTNYGYTF. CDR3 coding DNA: TGTGCCAGCAGGGGACAGGACACAAACTATGGCTACACCTTC.

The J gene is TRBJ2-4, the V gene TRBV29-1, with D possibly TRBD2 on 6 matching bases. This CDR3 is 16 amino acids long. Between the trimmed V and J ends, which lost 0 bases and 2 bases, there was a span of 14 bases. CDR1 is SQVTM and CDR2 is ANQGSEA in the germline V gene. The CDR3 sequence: CSVEDLSGVPKNIQYF. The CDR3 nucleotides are TGCAGCGTTGAAGATCTTAGCGGTGTCCCCAAAAACATTCAGTACTTC.

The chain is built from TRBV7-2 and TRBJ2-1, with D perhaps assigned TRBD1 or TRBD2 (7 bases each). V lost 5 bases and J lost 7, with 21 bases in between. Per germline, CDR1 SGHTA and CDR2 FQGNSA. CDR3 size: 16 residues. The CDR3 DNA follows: TGTGCCAGCAGCCAGGGGGGCGGGGGCCAGGGGAATGAGCAGTTCTTC. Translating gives CASSQGGGGQGNEQFF. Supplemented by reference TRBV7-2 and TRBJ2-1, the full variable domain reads GAGVSQSPSNKVTEKGKDVELRCDPISGHTALYWYRQSLGQGLEFLIYFQGNSAPDKSGLPSDRFSAERTGGSVSTLTIQRTQQEDSAVYLCASSQGGGGQGNEQFFGPGTRLTVL.

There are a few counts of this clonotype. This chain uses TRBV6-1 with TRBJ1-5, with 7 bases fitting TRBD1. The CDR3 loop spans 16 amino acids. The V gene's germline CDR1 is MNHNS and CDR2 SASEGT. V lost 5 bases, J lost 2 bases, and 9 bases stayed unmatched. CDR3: CASSPRTGGGNQPQHF. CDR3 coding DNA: TGTGCCAGCAGTCCGCGGACAGGTGGGGGCAATCAGCCCCAGCATTTT.

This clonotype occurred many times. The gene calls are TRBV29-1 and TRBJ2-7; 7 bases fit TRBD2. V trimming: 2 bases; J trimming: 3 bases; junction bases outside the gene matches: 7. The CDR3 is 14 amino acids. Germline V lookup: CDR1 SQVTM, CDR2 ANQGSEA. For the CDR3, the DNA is TGCAGCGTTGAATCCTCCCGGGGGGACTACGAGCAGTACTTC. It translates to CSVESSRGDYEQYF.

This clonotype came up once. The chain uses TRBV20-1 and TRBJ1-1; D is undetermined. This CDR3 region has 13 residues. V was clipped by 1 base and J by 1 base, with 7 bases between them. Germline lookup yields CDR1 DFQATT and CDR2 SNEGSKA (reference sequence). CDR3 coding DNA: TGCAGTGCTAGAGTTGTTGGGAACACTGAAGCTTTCTTT. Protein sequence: CSARVVGNTEAFF.

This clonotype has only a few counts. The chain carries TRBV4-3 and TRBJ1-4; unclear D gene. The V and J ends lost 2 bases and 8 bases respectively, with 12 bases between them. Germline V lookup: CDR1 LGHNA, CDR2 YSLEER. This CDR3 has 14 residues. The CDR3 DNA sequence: TGCGCCAGCAGCCAACGTACAGCGAACGAAAAACTGTTTTTT. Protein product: CASSQRTANEKLFF.

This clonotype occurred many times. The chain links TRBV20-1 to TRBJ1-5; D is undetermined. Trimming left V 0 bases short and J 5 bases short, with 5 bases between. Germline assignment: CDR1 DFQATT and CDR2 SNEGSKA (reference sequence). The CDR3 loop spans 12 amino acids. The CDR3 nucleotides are TGCAGTGCTAGAGACGGAGATCAGCCCCAGCATTTT. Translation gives CSARDGDQPQHF.

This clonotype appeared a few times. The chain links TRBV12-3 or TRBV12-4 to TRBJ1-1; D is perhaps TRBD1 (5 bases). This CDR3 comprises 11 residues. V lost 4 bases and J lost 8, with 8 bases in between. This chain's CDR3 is CASSYRDEAFF. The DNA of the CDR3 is TGTGCCAGCAGTTACCGGGACGAAGCTTTCTTT.

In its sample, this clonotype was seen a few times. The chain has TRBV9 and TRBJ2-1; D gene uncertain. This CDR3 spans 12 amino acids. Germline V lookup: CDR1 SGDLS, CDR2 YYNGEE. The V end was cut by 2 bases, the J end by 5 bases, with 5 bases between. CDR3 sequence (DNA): TGTGCCAGCAGCGTGGAAAACAATGAGCAGTTCTTC. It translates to CASSVENNEQFF.

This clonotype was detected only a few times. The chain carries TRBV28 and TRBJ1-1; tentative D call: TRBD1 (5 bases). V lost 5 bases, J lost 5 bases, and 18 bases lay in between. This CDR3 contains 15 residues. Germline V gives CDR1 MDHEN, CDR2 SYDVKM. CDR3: CASSPGGTAGTEAFF. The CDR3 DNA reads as TGTGCCAGCAGTCCCGGGGGTACGGCTGGGACTGAAGCTTTCTTT. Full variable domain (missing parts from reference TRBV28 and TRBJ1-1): DVKVTQSSRYLVKRTGEKVFLECVQDMDHENMFWYRQDPGLGLRLIYFSYDVKMKEKGDIPEGYSVSREKKERFSLILESASTNQTSMYLCASSPGGTAGTEAFFGQGTRLTVV.

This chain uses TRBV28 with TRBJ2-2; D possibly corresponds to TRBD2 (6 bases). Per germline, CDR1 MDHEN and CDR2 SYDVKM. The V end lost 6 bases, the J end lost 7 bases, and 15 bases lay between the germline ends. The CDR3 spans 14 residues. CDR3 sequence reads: CASSLGTPGGELFF. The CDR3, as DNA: TGTGCCAGCAGCCTCGGGACTCCAGGCGGGGAGCTGTTTTTT.

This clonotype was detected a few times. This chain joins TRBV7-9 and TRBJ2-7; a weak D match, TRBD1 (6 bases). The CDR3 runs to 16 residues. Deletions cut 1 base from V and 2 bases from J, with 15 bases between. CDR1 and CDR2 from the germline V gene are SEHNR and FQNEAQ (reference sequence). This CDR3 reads CASSLGTGNAPYEQYF. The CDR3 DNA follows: TGTGCCAGCAGCTTAGGTACAGGGAACGCACCCTACGAGCAGTACTTC.

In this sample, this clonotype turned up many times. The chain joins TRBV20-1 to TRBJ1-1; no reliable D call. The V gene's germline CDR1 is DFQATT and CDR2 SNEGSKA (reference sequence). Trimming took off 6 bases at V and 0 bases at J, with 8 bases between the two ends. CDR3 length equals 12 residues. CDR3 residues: CSAIDMNTEAFF. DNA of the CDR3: TGCAGTGCCATCGATATGAACACTGAAGCTTTCTTT.

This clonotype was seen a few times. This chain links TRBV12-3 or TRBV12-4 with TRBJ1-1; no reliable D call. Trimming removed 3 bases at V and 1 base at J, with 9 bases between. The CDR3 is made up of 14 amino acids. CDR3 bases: TGTGCCAGCAGTTTCCCCAGCCCGAACACTGAAGCTTTCTTT. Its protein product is CASSFPSPNTEAFF.

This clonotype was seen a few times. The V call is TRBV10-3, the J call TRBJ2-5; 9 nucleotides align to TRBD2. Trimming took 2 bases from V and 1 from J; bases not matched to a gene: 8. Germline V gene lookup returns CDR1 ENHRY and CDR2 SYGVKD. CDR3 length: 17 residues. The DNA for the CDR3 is TGTGCCATCAGTGAGGGCGGTCTAGCGGGGACCCAAGAGACCCAGTACTTC. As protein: CAISEGGLAGTQETQYF.

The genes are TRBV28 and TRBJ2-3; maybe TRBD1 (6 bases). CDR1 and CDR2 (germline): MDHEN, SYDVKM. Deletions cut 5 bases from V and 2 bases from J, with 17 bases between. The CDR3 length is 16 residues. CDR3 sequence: CASSPTSGTHTDTQYF. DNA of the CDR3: TGTGCCAGCAGTCCGACGTCCGGGACACACACAGATACGCAGTATTTT.

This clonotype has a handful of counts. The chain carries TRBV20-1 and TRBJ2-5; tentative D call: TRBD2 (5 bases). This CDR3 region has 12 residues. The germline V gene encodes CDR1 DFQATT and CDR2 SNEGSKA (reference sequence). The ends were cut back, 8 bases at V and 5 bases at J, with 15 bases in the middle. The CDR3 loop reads CSTRVTRETQYF. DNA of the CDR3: TGCAGTACGAGGGTAACCAGGGAGACCCAGTACTTC.

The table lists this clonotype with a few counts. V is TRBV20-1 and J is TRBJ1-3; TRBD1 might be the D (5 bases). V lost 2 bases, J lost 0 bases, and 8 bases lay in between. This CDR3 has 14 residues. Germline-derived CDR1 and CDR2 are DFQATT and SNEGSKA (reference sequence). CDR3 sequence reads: CSARRGASGNTIYF. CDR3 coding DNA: TGCAGTGCTAGAAGGGGCGCCTCTGGAAACACCATATATTTT.

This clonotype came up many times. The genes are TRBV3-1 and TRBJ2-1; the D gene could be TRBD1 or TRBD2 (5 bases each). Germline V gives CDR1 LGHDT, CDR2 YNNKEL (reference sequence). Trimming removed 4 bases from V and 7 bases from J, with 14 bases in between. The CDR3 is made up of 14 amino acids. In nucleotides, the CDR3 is TGTGCCAGCAGCCTTGGGCCCGGGGCTAATGAGCAGTTCTTC. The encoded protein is CASSLGPGANEQFF.